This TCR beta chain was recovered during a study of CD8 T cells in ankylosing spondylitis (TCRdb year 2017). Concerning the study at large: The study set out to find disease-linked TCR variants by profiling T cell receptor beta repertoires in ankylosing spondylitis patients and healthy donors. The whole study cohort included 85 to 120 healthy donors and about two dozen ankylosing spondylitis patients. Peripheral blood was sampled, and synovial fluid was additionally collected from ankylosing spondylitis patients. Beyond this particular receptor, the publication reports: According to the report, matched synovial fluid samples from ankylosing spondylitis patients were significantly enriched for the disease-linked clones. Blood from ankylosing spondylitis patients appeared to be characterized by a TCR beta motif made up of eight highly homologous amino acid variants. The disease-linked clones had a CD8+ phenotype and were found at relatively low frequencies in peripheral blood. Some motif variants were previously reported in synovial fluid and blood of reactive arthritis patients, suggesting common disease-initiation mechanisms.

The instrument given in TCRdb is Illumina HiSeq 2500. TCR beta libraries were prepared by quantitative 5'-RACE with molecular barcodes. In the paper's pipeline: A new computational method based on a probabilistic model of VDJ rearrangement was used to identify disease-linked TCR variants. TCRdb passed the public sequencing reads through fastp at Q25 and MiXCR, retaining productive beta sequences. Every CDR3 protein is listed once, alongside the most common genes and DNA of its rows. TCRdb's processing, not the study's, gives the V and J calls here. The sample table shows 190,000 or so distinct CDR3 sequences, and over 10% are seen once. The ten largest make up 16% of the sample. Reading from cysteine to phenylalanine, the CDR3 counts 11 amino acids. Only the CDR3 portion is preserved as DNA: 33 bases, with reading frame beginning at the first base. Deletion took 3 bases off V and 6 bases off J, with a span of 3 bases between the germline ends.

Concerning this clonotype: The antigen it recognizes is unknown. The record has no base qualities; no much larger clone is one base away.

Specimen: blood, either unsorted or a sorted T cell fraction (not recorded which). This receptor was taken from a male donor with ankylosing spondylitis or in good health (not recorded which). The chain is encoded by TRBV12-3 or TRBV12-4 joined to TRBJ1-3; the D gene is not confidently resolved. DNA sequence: TGTGCCAGCAGTTTGGCAAACACCATATATTTT. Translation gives CASSLANTIYF.